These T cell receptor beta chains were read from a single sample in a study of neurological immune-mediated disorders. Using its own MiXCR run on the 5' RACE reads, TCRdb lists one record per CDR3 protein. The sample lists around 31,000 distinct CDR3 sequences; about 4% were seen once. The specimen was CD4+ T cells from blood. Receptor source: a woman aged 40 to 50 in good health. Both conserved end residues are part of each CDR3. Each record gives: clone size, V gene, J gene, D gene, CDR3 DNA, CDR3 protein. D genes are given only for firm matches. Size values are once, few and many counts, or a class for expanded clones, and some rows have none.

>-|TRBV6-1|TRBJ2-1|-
TGTGCCAGCAGCGAGACTAACCCCACCTACAATGAGCAGTTCTTC
CASSETNPTYNEQFF
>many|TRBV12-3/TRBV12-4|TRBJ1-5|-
TGTGCCAGCACTCTGGCAGGGTTAGGGCAGCCCCAGCATTTT
CASTLAGLGQPQHF
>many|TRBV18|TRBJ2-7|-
TGTGCCAGCTCCAGGTCTGAAGAGCAGTACTTC
CASSRSEEQYF
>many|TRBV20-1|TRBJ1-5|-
TGCAGTGCAACCCGTGGACCTAGCAATCAGCCCCAGCATTTT
CSATRGPSNQPQHF
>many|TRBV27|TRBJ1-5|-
TGTGCCAGCAGACGGACAGAGATCAGCCCCCAGCATTTT
CASRRTEISPQHF
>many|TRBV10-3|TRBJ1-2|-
TGTGCCATCAGGGAACAGGGTAGTCATGGCTACACCTTC
CAIREQGSHGYTF
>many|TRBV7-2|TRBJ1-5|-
TGTGCCAGCAGCTTAGGGAGCGGAATCAATCAGCCCCAGCATTTT
CASSLGSGINQPQHF
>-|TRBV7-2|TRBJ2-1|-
TGTGCCAGCAGCCTTCAGTTAGGTGAGCAGTTCTTC
CASSLQLGEQFF
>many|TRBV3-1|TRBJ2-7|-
TGTGCCAGCAGCCAAAAAAACGAGCAGTACTTC
CASSQKNEQYF
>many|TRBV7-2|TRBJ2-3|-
TGTGCCAGCAGCGCGCCGCATGGACTCGCCAGCACAGATACGCAGTATTTT
CASSAPHGLASTDTQYF
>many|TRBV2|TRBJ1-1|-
TGTGCCAGCAGTGAAGCGCGGGGGGAAGGCTCTGAAGCTTTCTTT
CASSEARGEGSEAFF
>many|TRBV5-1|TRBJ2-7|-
TGCGCCAGCAGCAGCCGGGCCTCCTACGAGCAGTACTTC
CASSSRASYEQYF
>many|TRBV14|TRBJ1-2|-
TGTGCCAGCAGCCAAGCCAGGGACGGCGGAGGTGGCACCTTC
CASSQARDGGGGTF
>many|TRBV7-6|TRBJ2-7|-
TGTGCCAGCAGCTCCGACGTCACCTTCTACGTGAGCGAGCAGTACTTC
CASSSDVTFYVSEQYF
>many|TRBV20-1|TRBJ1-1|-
TGCAGTGCTAGGGGCAAACCAAACACTGAAGCTTTCTTT
CSARGKPNTEAFF